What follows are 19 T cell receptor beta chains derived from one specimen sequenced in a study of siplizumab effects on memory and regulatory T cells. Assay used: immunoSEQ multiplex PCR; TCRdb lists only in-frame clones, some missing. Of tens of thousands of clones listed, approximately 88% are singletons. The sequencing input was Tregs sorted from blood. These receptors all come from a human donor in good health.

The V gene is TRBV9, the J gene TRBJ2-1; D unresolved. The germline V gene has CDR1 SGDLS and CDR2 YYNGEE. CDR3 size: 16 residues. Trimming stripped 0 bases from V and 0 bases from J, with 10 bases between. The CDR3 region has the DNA TGTGCCAGCAGCGTAGGGCACGATATCTCCTACAATGAGCAGTTCTTC. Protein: CASSVGHDISYNEQFF. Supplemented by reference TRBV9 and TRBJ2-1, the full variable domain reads DSGVTQTPKHLITATGQRVTLRCSPRSGDLSVYWYQQSLDQGLQFLIQYYNGEERAKGNILERFSAQQFPDLHSELNLSSLELGDSALYFCASSVGHDISYNEQFFGPGTRLTVL.

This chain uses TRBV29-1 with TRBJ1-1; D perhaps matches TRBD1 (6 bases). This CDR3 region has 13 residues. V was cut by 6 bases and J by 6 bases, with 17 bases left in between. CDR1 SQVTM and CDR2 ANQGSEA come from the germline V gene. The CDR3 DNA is TGCAGCGTGATACAGGGCGGATCAGCTGAAGCTTTCTTT. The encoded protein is CSVIQGGSAEAFF.

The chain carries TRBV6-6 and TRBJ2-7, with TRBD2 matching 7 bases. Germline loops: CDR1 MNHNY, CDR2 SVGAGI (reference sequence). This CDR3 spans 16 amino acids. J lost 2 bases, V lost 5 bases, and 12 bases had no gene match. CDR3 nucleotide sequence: TGTGCCAGCAGTAAATCGCGGGAGTCCTCGACCTACGAGCAGTACTTC. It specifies CASSKSRESSTYEQYF.

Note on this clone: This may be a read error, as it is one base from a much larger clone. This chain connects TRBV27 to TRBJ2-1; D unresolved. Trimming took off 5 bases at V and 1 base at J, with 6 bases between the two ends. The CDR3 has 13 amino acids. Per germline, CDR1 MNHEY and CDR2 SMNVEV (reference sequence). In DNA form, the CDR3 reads TGTGCCAGCAGTCCCACATCCTACAATGAGCAGTTCTTC. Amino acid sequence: CASSPTSYNEQFF.

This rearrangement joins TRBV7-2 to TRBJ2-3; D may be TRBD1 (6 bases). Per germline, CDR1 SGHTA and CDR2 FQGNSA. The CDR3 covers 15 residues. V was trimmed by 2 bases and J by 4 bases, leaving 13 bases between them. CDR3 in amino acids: CASSLRNYRADTQYF. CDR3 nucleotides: TGTGCCAGCAGCTTACGAAACTACAGGGCAGATACGCAGTATTTT.

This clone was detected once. CDR3 bases: TGTGCCAGCAGTGAAGCCTACAGCTATGGCTACACCTTC. Translation gives CASSEAYSYGYTF. The chain is built from TRBV6-1 and TRBJ1-2, with D unresolved. The CDR3 spans 13 residues. In germline, CDR1 is MNHNS, CDR2 SASEGT. V was clipped by 0 bases and J by 4 bases, with 6 bases between them.

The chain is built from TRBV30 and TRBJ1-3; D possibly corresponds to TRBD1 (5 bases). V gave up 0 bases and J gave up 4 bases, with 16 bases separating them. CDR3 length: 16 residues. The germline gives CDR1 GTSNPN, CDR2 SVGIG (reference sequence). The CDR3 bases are TGTGCCTGGAGTGTTGGGACGAGCTTTTTCGGAAACACCATATATTTT. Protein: CAWSVGTSFFGNTIYF.

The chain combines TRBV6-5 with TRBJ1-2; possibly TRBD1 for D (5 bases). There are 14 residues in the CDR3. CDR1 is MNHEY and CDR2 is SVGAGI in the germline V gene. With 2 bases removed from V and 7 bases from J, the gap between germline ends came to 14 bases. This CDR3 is CASSYGGGRRGYTF. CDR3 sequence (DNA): TGTGCCAGCAGTTACGGGGGAGGGAGGCGTGGCTACACCTTC.

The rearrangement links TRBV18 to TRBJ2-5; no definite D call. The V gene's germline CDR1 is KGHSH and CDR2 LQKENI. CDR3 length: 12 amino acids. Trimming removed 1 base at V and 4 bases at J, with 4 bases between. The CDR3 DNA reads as TGTGCCAGCTCACCACAACTAGAGACCCAGTACTTC. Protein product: CASSPQLETQYF.

CDR3 residues: CASTWGGANEQFF. In DNA, the CDR3 is TGCGCCAGCACCTGGGGCGGGGCCAATGAGCAGTTCTTC. This chain joins TRBV5-1 and TRBJ2-1; D perhaps matches TRBD2 (6 bases). Trimming pared 6 bases from V and 6 bases from J, leaving 13 bases between. This CDR3 contains 13 residues. Germline CDR1 and CDR2: SGHRS and YFSETQ.

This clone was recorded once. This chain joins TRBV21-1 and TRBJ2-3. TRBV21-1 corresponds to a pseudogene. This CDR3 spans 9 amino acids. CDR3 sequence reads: CASGLTQYF. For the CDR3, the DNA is TGTGCCAGCGGCCTAACGCAGTATTTT.

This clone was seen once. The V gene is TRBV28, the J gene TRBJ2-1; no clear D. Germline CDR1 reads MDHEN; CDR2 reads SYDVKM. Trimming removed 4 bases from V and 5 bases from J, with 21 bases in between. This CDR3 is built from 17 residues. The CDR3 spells CASSSRREWRRHNEQFF. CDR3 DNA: TGTGCCAGCAGTTCTAGGAGAGAGTGGCGTCGGCACAATGAGCAGTTCTTC. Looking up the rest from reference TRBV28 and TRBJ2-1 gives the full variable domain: DVKVTQSSRYLVKRTGEKVFLECVQDMDHENMFWYRQDPGLGLRLIYFSYDVKMKEKGDIPEGYSVSREKKERFSLILESASTNQTSMYLCASSSRREWRRHNEQFFGPGTRLTVL.

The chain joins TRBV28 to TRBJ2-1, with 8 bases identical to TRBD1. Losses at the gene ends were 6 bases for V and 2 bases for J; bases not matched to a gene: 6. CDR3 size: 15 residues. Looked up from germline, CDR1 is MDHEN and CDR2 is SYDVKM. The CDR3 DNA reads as TGTGCCAGCAGCCTGACAGGGGCGGCCTACAATGAGCAGTTCTTC. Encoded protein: CASSLTGAAYNEQFF.

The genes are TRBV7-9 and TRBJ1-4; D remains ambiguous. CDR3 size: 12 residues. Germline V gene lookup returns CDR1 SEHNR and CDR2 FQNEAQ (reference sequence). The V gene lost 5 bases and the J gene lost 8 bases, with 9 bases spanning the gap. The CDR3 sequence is CASSHGYEKLFF. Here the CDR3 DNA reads TGTGCCAGCAGCCACGGCTACGAAAAACTGTTTTTT.

CDR3 in amino acids: CASSLWTSGDIQYF. The CDR3, as DNA: TGTGCCAGCAGCTTGTGGACTAGCGGGGACATTCAGTACTTC. This chain connects TRBV5-5 to TRBJ2-4; 12 positions match TRBD2. V lost 1 base, J lost 8 bases, and 1 base stayed unmatched. Germline CDR1 SGHKS, CDR2 YYEKEE (reference sequence). This CDR3 spans 14 amino acids.

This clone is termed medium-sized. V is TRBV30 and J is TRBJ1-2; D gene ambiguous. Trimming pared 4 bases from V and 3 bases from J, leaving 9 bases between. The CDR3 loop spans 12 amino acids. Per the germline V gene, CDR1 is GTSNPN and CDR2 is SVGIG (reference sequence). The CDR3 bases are TGTGCCTGGACCCCAGGAGACTATGGCTACACCTTC. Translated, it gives CAWTPGDYGYTF.

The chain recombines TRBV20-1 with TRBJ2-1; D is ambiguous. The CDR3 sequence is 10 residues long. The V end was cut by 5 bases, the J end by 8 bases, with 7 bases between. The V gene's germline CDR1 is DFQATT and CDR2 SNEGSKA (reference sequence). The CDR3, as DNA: TGCAGTGCTGGACGCTATGAGCAGTTCTTC. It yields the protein CSAGRYEQFF.

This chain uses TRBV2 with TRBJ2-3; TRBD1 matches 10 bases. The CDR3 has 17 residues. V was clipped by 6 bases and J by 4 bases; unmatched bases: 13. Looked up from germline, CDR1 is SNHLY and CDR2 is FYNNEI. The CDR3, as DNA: TGTGCCAGCAGCCCCCGGGACAGGGGTTTGTTGGCAGATACGCAGTATTTT. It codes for CASSPRDRGLLADTQYF. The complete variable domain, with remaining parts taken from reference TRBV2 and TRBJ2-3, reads EPEVTQTPSHQVTQMGQEVILRCVPISNHLYFYWYRQILGQKVEFLVSFYNNEISEKSEIFDDQFSVERPDGSNFTLKIRSTKLEDSAMYFCASSPRDRGLLADTQYFGPGTRLTVL.

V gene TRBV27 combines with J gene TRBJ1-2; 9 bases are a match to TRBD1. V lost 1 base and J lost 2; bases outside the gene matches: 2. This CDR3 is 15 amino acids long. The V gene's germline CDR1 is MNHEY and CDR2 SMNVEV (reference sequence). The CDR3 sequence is CASSLYRGLNYGYTF. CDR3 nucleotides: TGTGCCAGCAGTTTATACAGGGGGCTAAACTATGGCTACACCTTC.